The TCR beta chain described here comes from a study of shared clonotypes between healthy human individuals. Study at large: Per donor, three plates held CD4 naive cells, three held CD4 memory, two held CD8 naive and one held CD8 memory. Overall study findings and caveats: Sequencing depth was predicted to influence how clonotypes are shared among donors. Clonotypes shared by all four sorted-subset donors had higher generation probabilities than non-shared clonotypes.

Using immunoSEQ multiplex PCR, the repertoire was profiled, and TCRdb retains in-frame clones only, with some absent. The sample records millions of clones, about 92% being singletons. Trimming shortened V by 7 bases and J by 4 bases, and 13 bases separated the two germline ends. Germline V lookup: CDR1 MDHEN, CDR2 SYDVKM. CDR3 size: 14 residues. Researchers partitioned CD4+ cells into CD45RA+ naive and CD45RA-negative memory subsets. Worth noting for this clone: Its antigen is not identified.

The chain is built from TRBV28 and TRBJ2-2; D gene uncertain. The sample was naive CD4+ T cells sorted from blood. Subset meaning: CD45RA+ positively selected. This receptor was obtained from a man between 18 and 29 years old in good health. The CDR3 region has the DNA TGTGCCAGCAACGTTGCTAGTCTCACCGGGGAGCTGTTTTTT. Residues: CASNVASLTGELFF.